This T cell receptor (beta chain) was identified in a study of regulatory T cells in long-lasting Graves disease. At least ten counts were recorded for this clonotype. V was clipped by 4 bases and J by 2 bases, with 5 bases between them. There are 12 residues in the CDR3. Germline assignment: CDR1 LGHDT and CDR2 YNNKEL (reference sequence). As to time point: newly diagnosed GD, antithyroid drugs for less than 3 months. Isolated PBMC RNA provided the starting material for the TCR library. Doctors identified Graves' disease using the American Thyroid Association guidelines. Building of the TCR beta libraries involved iRepertoire HTBI primers and Arm-PCR of CDR3 regions. TCRdb passed the multiplex PCR reads through MiXCR, listing each CDR3 protein once. The data hold some 450,000 distinct CDR3 sequences, with 15% to 20% observed a single time. These data were also reused for a study on T cells in Graves' hyperthyroidism and ophthalmopathy. From that paper: Thyroid ultrasound and orbital computed tomography, with clinical symptoms and serum thyroxine and TRAb, informed diagnoses.

The source was peripheral blood mononuclear cells (PBMCs), collected at new diagnosis, from a patient treated with antithyroid drugs. This TCR was sampled from a woman under 40 with Graves disease. This chain joins TRBV3-1 and TRBJ1-1; D is uncertain. The chain's CDR3 is CASSRSNTEAFF. For the CDR3, the DNA is TGTGCCAGCAGCCGCAGCAACACTGAAGCTTTCTTT.